The T cell receptor (beta chain) described here comes from a study of blood T cell repertoires in COVID-19. Patients from Seattle were sampled longitudinally, starting during active infection. CDR3 length: 15 residues. J was trimmed by 10 bases and V by 0 bases; bases with no gene match: 12. The germline gives CDR1 SGHNT, CDR2 YYREEE (reference sequence). Clones were sequenced by immunoSEQ multiplex PCR, and TCRdb holds only the in-frame ones, with some missing. This sample yields about 420,000 clones, of which about 87% are seen a single time; around 0.92% belongs to the top ten. The sequence was obtained from a man aged 18 to 30 with COVID-19, enrolled during active disease. Sequenced: peripheral blood. This rearrangement joins TRBV5-4 to TRBJ1-1, with 7 positions matching TRBD1. The CDR3 DNA sequence: TGTGCCAGCAGCTTGGGACAGGGAGTGATAGATGGAGCTTTCTTT. It specifies CASSLGQGVIDGAFF.